This TCR beta chain was documented in a study of shared clonotypes between healthy human individuals (dated by TCRdb to 2018 to 2021). For context, the study as a whole: A few men and two women, aged 18 to 49 years, made up the cohort. To increase sequencing depth and limit assay-specific biases, different laboratories used diverse techniques to prepare libraries and sequence TCR repertoires. For each donor, CD4 naive and CD4 memory were each given three plates, CD8 naive was given two plates, and CD8 memory was given one plate. Blood TCR repertoires of several healthy adults were deeply sequenced to estimate repertoire size and the extent of clonotype sharing between individuals. Between about 0.9 and 9 billion PBMCs per donor were obtained by leukapheresis.

Summary of the overall study and its limitations: Approximately 4.8% of naive CD4, around 4% of naive CD8, 2.3% of memory CD4, and about 0.4% of memory CD8 clonotypes were shared across a handful of donors. Higher generation probabilities were observed for clonotypes shared by all four sorted-subset donors than for non-shared clonotypes. Rarefaction of sorted-subset datasets indicated incomplete sequencing despite the large sequencing depth. Because the study included a small number of donors, the genetic and exposure-history diversity represented was limited. Naive subsets generally had larger estimated clonotype richness than memory subsets. Pairwise subsampling led to the expectation that sequencing depth would affect the degree of clonotype sharing among donors. Sampling was restricted to blood, and TCR repertoires in tissue are likely to differ from TCR repertoires in blood.

TCR CDR3 regions were amplified from genomic DNA by multiplex PCR using the deep immunoSEQ assay. Extracted genomic DNA from each cell subset was spread evenly across all wells of several immunoSEQ 96-well plates, with each plate serving as a replicate. For sorted subsets, approximately 0.2 ug of genomic DNA, equivalent to 25,000 to 35,000 T cell genomes, went into each replicate PCR. Purified libraries were quantified with a Qubit 3.0 fluorometer, sized on a Bioanalyzer 2100, and re-quantified with the KAPA Library Quantification kit. Every immunoSEQ 96-well plate was sequenced on a dedicated single-read 150-cycle Illumina NextSeq 550 flow cell. Regarding the original processing steps: Because the immunoSEQ output held only junctional sequences and lacked quality scores, the filtering could not match the filtering applied to full-length reads. Sequences were annotated with PyIR, a Python wrapper for IgBLAST v1.9, and V/J genes and CDR3 were assigned using IMGT germline references. Reads with weak V/J assignments (E-value above 1e-6), missing CDR3, stop codons, out-of-frame junctions, or ambiguous translated residues were removed. V3J clonotypes were defined as sequences sharing the same inferred V gene, J gene, and CDR3 amino acid sequence. Percentage overlap between repertoires was computed as shared unique clonotypes divided by the size of the smaller repertoire. Richness of each repertoire was evaluated using RTK rarefaction, the Chao1 estimator, and Recon v2.1 estimates of unobserved clonotypes. Generation probabilities for all TCRbeta clonotypes obtained by the gDNA method from a handful of donors were computed using OLGA. In its TCRdb copy, this immuneACCESS table keeps in-frame sequences only and misses some clones. Where compared with another copy, unresolved V genes explain less than half of these, and the others have no known cause. V and J calls plus clone size are reproduced from that table; the DNA served to infer D and trimming. This sample comprises over 850,000 clones, approximately 78% of them detected only once. The ten largest account for roughly 0.56% of the sample.

V is pruned by 7 bases and J by 6 bases, leaving 14 bases of the junction without a gene match. Reading from cysteine to phenylalanine, the CDR3 counts 15 amino acids. Only the CDR3 part of the read is kept: 45 bases, read in frame from the first base. Via the germline V gene, CDR1 is SNHLY and CDR2 FYNNEI. Healthy HIV-negative adults with no recently reported acute infections or vaccinations were included as donors. Only Caucasian adults living in Nashville, Tennessee, USA were represented among the donors. CD4+ T cells were enriched by magnetic negative selection, after which naive cells were positively selected on CD45RA and the negative fraction was taken as the memory subset. Blood was collected by leukapheresis, and PBMCs were isolated by Ficoll-Histopaque density gradient centrifugation and then cryopreserved in liquid nitrogen vapor phase. Purity and quantity of every magnetically sorted T cell population were checked by analytical flow cytometry. From each sorted fraction, genomic DNA was isolated and quantified by UV absorbance on a Nanodrop 2000c.

As regards this clone: It lacks a known antigen. The record has no base qualities; no much larger clone is one base away.

This clonotype originated in a man between 18 and 29 years old in good health. Some clones in this sample may be carry-over from other donors' samples. The sequencing input was memory CD4+ T cells from PBMCs. Taken with the paper, the label for cell subset or site translates to: CD45RA-negative fraction. The rearrangement joined TRBV2 to TRBJ2-7; 8 central nucleotides agree with TRBD2. The nucleotide sequence reads as follows: TGTGCCAGCATTTTCAACAGACTAGCGCGATTCGAGCAGTACTTC. This codes for CASIFNRLARFEQYF.